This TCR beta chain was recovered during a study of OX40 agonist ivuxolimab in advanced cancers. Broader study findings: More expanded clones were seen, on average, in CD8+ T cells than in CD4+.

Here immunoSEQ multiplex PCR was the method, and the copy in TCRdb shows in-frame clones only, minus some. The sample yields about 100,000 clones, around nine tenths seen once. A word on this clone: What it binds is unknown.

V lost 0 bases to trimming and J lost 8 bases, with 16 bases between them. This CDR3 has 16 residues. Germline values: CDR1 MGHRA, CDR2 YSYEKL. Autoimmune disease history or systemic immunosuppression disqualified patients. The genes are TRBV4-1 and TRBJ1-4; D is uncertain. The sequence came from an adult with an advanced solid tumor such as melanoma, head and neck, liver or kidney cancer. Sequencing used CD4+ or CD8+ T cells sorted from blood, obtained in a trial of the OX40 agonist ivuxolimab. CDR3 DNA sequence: TGCGCCAGCAGCCAAGAGGTACTGGCGTATCCAGAAAAACTGTTTTTT. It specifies CASSQEVLAYPEKLFF.